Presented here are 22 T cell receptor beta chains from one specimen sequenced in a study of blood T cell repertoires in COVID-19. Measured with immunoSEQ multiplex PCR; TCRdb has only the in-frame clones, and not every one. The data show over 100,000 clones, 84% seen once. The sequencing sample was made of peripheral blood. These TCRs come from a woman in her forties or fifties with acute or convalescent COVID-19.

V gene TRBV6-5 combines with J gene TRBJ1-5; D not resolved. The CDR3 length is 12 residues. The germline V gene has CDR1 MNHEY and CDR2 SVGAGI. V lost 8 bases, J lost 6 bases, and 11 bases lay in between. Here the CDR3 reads CASGLIGQPQHF. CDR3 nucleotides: TGTGCCAGCGGACTGATAGGTCAGCCCCAGCATTTT.

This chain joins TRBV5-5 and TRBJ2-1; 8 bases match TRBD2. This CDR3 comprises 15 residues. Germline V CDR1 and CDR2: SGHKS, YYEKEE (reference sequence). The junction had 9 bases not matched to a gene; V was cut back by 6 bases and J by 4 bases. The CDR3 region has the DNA TGTGCCAGCAACGTAGCGGGGTCCGGATACAATGAGCAGTTCTTC. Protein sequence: CASNVAGSGYNEQFF.

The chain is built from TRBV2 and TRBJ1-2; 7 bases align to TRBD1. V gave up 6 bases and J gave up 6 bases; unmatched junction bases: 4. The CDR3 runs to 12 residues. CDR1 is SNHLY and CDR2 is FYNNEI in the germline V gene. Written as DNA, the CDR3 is TGTGCCAGCAGGCGTACAGGGGATGGCTACACCTTC. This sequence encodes CASRRTGDGYTF.

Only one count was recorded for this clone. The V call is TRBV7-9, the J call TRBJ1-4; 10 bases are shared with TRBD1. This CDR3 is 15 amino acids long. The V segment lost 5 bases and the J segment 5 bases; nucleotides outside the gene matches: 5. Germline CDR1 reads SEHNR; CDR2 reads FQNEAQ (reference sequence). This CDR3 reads CASSPRDRGNEKLFF. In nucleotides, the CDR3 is TGTGCCAGCAGCCCCCGGGACAGGGGAAATGAAAAACTGTTTTTT.

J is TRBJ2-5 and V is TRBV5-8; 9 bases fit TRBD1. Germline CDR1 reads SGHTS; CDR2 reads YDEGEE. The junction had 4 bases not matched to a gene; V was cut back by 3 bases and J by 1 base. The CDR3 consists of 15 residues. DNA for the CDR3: TGTGCCAGCAGCTCCGGGACAGGGTTCCAAGAGACCCAGTACTTC. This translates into CASSSGTGFQETQYF.

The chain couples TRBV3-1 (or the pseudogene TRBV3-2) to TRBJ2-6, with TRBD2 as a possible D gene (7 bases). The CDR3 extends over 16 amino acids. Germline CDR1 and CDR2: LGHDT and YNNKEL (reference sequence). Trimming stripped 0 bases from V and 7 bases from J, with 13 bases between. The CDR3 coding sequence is TGTGCCAGCAGCCAAGATGGGGGGGCTCGCGCCAACGTCCTGACTTTC. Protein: CASSQDGGARANVLTF.

The CDR3 nucleotides are TGTGCCAGCAGTTTAGTTGGGGGGACTGAAGCTTTCTTT. Amino acids: CASSLVGGTEAFF. The chain recombines TRBV27 with TRBJ1-1; perhaps TRBD1 as D (5 bases). Germline CDR1 is MNHEY and CDR2 is SMNVEV (reference sequence). Trimming took off 2 bases at V and 5 bases at J, with 9 bases between the two ends. The CDR3 runs 13 residues.

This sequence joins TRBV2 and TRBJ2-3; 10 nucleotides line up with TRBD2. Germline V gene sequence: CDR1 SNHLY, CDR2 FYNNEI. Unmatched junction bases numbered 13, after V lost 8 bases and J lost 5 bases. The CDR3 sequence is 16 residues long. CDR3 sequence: CASGGVLAGPEDTQYF. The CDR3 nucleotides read TGTGCCAGCGGGGGCGTACTAGCGGGGCCCGAAGATACGCAGTATTTT.

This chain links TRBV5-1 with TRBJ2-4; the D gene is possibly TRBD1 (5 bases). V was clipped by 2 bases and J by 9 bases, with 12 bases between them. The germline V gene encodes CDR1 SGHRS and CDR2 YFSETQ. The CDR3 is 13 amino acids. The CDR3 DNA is TGCGCCAGCAGCTTCGACGGTACAGGCATTCAGTACTTC. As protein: CASSFDGTGIQYF.

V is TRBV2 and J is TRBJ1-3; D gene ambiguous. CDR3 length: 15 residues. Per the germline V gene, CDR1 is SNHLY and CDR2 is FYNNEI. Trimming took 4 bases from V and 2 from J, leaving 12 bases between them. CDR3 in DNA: TGTGCCAGCAGTGTTCCTCGGGGAGCTGGAAACACCATATATTTT. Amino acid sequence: CASSVPRGAGNTIYF.

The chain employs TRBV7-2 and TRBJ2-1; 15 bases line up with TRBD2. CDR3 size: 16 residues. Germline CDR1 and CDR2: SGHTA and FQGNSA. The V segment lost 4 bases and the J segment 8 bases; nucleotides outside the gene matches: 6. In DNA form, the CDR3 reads TGTGCCAGCAGCTCCCGGACTAGCGGGGGGGTTCATGAGCAGTTCTTC. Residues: CASSSRTSGGVHEQFF.

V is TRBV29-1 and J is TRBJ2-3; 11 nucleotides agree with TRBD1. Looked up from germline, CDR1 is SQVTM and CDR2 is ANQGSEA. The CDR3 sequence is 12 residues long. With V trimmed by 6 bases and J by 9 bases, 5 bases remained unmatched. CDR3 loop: CSVPGQGVTQYF. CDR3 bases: TGCAGCGTACCGGGACAGGGGGTCACGCAGTATTTT.

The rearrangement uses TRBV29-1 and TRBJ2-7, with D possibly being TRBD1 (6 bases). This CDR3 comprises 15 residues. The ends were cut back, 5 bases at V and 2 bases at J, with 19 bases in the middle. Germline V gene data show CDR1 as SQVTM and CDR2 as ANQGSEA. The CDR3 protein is CSVTRDRRVPYEQYF. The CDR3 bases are TGCAGCGTTACGCGAGACAGGCGTGTCCCCTACGAGCAGTACTTC.

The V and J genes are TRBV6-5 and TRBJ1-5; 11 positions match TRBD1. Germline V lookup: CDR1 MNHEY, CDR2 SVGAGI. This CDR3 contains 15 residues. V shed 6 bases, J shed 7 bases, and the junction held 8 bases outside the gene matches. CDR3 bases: TGTGCCAGCAGGGTCATGGGACAGGGGGGCCAGCCCCAGCATTTT. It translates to CASRVMGQGGQPQHF.

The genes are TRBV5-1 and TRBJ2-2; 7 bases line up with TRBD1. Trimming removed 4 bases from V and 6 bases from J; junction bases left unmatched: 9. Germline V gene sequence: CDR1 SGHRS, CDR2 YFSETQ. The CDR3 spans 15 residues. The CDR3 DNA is TGCGCCAGCAGCCTCACAGGGGCGAGGGCCGGGGAGCTGTTTTTT. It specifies CASSLTGARAGELFF.

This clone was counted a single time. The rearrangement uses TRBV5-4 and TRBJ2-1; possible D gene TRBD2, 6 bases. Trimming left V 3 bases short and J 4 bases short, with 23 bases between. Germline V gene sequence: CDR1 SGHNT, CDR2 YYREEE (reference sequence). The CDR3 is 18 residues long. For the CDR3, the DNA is TGTGCCAGCAGCTCCACGGGGAGGAGGGGCGGTTTTTACAATGAGCAGTTCTTC. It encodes CASSSTGRRGGFYNEQFF. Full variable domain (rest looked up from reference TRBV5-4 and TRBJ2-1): ETGVTQSPTHLIKTRGQQVTLRCSSQSGHNTVSWYQQALGQGPQFIFQYYREEENGRGNFPPRFSGLQFPNYSSELNVNALELDDSALYLCASSSTGRRGGFYNEQFFGPGTRLTVL.

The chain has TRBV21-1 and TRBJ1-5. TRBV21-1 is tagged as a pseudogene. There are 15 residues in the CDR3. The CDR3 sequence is CASSKSYILDQPQHF. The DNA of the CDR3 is TGTGCCAGCAGCAAATCGTATATTCTAGATCAGCCCCAGCATTTT.

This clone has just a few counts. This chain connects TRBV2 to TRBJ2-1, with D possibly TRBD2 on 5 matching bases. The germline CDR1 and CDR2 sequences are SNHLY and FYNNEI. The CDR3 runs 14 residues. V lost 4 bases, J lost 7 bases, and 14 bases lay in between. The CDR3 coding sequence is TGTGCCAGCAGTGGTCCATTCAGAGGGAATGAGCAGTTCTTC. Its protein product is CASSGPFRGNEQFF. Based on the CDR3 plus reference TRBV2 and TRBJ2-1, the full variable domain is EPEVTQTPSHQVTQMGQEVILRCVPISNHLYFYWYRQILGQKVEFLVSFYNNEISEKSEIFDDQFSVERPDGSNFTLKIRSTKLEDSAMYFCASSGPFRGNEQFFGPGTRLTVL.

The CDR3 DNA reads TGTGCCAGCAGCTTAGCGGGGGCAGGTAACGCTGAAGCTTTCTTT. Residues: CASSLAGAGNAEAFF. This rearrangement joins TRBV7-9 to TRBJ1-1; possibly TRBD1 for D (6 bases). Germline V gene data show CDR1 as SEHNR and CDR2 as FQNEAQ (reference sequence). Trimming pared 0 bases from V and 6 bases from J, leaving 14 bases between. The CDR3 consists of 15 residues.

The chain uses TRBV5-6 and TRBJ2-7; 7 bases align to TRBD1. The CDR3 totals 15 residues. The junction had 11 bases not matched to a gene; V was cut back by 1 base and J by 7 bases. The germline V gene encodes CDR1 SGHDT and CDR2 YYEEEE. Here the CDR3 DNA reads TGTGCCAGCAGCTTGCGAGGGGGCCTCCTACGAGAGCAGTACTTC. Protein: CASSLRGGLLREQYF. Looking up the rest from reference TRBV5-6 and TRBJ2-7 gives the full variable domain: DAGVTQSPTHLIKTRGQQVTLRCSPKSGHDTVSWYQQALGQGPQFIFQYYEEEERQRGNFPDRFSGHQFPNYSSELNVNALLLGDSALYLCASSLRGGLLREQYFGPGTRLTVT.

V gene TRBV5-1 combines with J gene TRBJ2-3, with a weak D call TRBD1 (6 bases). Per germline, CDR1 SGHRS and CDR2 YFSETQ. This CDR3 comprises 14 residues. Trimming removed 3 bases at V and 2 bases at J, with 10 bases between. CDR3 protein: CASSSGQLTDTQYF. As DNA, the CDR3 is TGCGCCAGCAGCTCCGGACAGCTCACAGATACGCAGTATTTT. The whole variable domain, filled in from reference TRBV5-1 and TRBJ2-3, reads KAGVTQTPRYLIKTRGQQVTLSCSPISGHRSVSWYQQTPGQGLQFLFEYFSETQRNKGNFPGRFSGRQFSNSRSEMNVSTLELGDSALYLCASSSGQLTDTQYFGPGTRLTVL.

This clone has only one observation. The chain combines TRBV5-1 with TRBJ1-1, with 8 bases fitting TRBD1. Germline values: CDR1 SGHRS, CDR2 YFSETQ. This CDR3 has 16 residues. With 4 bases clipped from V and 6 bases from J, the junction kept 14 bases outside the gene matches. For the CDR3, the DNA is TGCGCCAGCAGCCAGAGACCAGGGGGCGAAGGGGCTGAAGCTTTCTTT. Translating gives CASSQRPGGEGAEAFF. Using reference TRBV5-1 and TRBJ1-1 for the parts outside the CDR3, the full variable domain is KAGVTQTPRYLIKTRGQQVTLSCSPISGHRSVSWYQQTPGQGLQFLFEYFSETQRNKGNFPGRFSGRQFSNSRSEMNVSTLELGDSALYLCASSQRPGGEGAEAFFGQGTRLTVV.